This TCR beta chain was profiled in a study of T-cell memory formation after mild COVID-19. Turning to the study itself: Largely, the TCR clusters proved donor specific. Whole-study findings and limits: CD4+ contracting clones were mainly CM and EM; CD8+ ones, EMRA.

This clonotype was found a few times. Antigen: not known. In TCRdb, the 5' RACE reads were re-called with MiXCR into one record per CDR3 protein. The table includes tens of thousands of distinct CDR3 sequences, 28% detected once. The CDR3 consists of 13 residues. Germline values: CDR1 MGHRA, CDR2 YSYEKL. The ends lost 4 bases at V and 9 bases at J; junction bases unmatched: 5. The rearrangement uses TRBV4-1 and TRBJ2-7, with 11 nucleotides matching TRBD1. This TCR derives from a man aged 18 to 29 who had mild COVID-19 (a few samples of this study predate the infection). Cell type and time point are not known. Sequenced input: PBMCs or a T cell subset sorted from them (not recorded which). CDR3 region: CASSLDRGQWQYF. The CDR3 coding sequence is TGCGCCAGCAGCCTGGACAGGGGGCAGTGGCAGTACTTC.